The clone carrying this T cell receptor beta chain has at least ten counts. Its target is unknown. These data originate in a study of T cells in Graves' hyperthyroidism and ophthalmopathy. Researchers took RNA transcripts and amplified the TCR beta CDR3 regions from them. First-round RT-PCR of the TCR CDR3 relied on the HTBI primer set. TCRdb re-called the multiplex PCR reads through MiXCR, storing one row per CDR3 protein. Here the sample spans fewer than 500,000 distinct CDR3 sequences, over 12% being singletons. Lactation, pregnancy, other autoimmune disease or uncontrolled infection excluded patients. Clinical symptoms, serum thyroxine and TRAb, thyroid ultrasound and orbital computed tomography were used for the diagnoses. General study results and limits: Ophthalmopathy was identified by the model a median roughly 6.5 months ahead of onset. Ophthalmopathy was told apart from stable hyperthyroidism by a 13 V-J model.

The origin of this receptor is a man between 18 and 29 years old with Graves' ophthalmopathy. The sequenced sample was blood.

The CDR3 protein is CASSERPTVNYGYTF. In nucleotides, the CDR3 is TGTGCCAGCAGTGAAAGACCGACGGTTAACTATGGCTACACCTTC. The gene calls are TRBV2 and TRBJ1-2; the D is unclear. There are 15 residues in the CDR3. Germline loops: CDR1 SNHLY, CDR2 FYNNEI. Between the trimmed V and J ends, which lost 2 bases and 1 base, there was a span of 11 bases.